This passage covers 9 T cell receptor beta chains from one sample sequenced in a study of blood T cells in healthy people across ages. A second PCR of roughly 7 to 11 cycles used a sample-barcoded 5' primer and a J-beta primer mix. TCRdb recomputed calls from the 5' RACE reads with MiXCR, one row per CDR3 protein. The sample lists roughly 1,000,000 distinct CDR3 sequences, under 30% occurring once. The data were also submitted as part of a second study, on T cells of mothers and their children.

Input material: blood. Source of these receptors: a girl aged 2 to 9 in good health.

This chain joins TRBV18 and TRBJ2-7; possibly TRBD1 for D (6 bases). CDR3 length: 14 amino acids. Germline CDR1 KGHSH, CDR2 LQKENI. V dropped 2 bases and J dropped 5 bases, with 13 bases sitting between them. The CDR3 loop reads CASSPKQGLDEQYF. The DNA for the CDR3 is TGTGCCAGCTCACCAAAACAGGGTCTAGACGAGCAGTACTTC. Drawing the rest from reference TRBV18 and TRBJ2-7, the complete variable domain is NAGVMQNPRHLVRRRGQEARLRCSPMKGHSHVYWYRQLPEEGLKFMVYLQKENIIDESGMPKERFSAEFPKEGPSILRIQQVVRGDSAAYFCASSPKQGLDEQYFGPGTRLTVT.

The chain uses TRBV29-1 and TRBJ2-3, with D perhaps matching TRBD2 (6 bases). This CDR3 region has 12 residues. The germline V and J ends were trimmed by 3 bases and 6 bases, with 10 bases remaining between them. From germline, CDR1 is SQVTM and CDR2 ANQGSEA. CDR3 loop: CSVDGGADTQYF. CDR3 DNA: TGCAGCGTTGATGGCGGGGCCGATACGCAGTATTTT.

This clonotype was seen only a few times. A read error may account for a junction end that differs from germline. V and J are TRBV6-6 and TRBJ1-2; a weak D match, TRBD1 (6 bases). CDR3 length equals 13 residues. Germline CDR1 is MNHNY and CDR2 is SVGAGI (reference sequence). DNA of the CDR3: TGTGCCAGCAGGCCTACAGGGACCTATGGCAACACCTTC. Translated, it gives CASRPTGTYGNTF.

This clonotype appeared a few times. The rearrangement links TRBV20-1 to TRBJ2-5; 14 bases are shared with TRBD2. CDR1 is DFQATT, CDR2 SNEGSKA, per germline (reference sequence). This CDR3 region has 14 residues. With V trimmed by 6 bases and J by 5 bases, 5 bases remained unmatched. CDR3 sequence reads: CSAGTSGSGETQYF. Written as DNA, the CDR3 is TGCAGTGCCGGGACTAGCGGGAGCGGGGAGACCCAGTACTTC.

This clonotype came up many times. The V call is TRBV27, the J call TRBJ1-2; D remains unclear. Germline V CDR1 and CDR2: MNHEY, SMNVEV (reference sequence). V was trimmed by 5 bases and J by 3 bases, leaving 13 bases between them. The CDR3 runs 14 residues. In DNA form, the CDR3 reads TGTGCCAGCAGTGTCCTGGGGAGTGACTATGGCTACACCTTC. Amino acid sequence: CASSVLGSDYGYTF.

This clonotype has just a few counts. The chain has TRBV7-8 and TRBJ2-7; TRBD2 matches 12 bases. The J call may be mistaken, given a closer DNA end match to TRBJ2-1. Germline CDR1 and CDR2: SGHVS and FQNEAQ. This CDR3 region has 16 residues. CDR3 sequence: CASSWNLAGGRGEQFF. DNA for the CDR3: TGTGCCAGCAGCTGGAACCTAGCGGGGGGGAGAGGTGAGCAGTTCTTC.

CDR3 sequence: CASSQGRTSGTDTQYF. DNA for the CDR3: TGTGCCAGCAGCCAAGGGAGGACTAGCGGCACAGATACGCAGTATTTT. The rearrangement joins TRBV3-1 to TRBJ2-3, with 9 positions matching TRBD2. Germline V lookup: CDR1 LGHDT, CDR2 YNNKEL (reference sequence). V was clipped by 1 base and J by 1 base; unmatched bases: 3. The CDR3 totals 16 residues.

This clonotype has just a few counts. V is TRBV6-1 and J is TRBJ1-4; 7 positions match TRBD1. The CDR3 is made up of 16 amino acids. J was trimmed by 6 bases and V by 7 bases; bases with no gene match: 14. Germline V gene sequence: CDR1 MNHNS, CDR2 SASEGT. The CDR3: CASTSRRGQLDEKLFF. Written as DNA, the CDR3 is TGTGCCAGCACCTCCCGGAGGGGACAGTTAGATGAAAAACTGTTTTTT.

The chain couples TRBV15 to TRBJ2-1; TRBD1 agrees at 7 bases. After removal of 1 base from V and 5 bases from J, the junction contained 8 bases not matched to a gene. The germline CDR1 and CDR2 sequences are LNHNV and YYDKDF (reference sequence). The CDR3 loop spans 16 amino acids. As DNA, the CDR3 is TGTGCCACCAGCAGAGGACTGGGACAGACAAACAATGAGCAGTTCTTC. It yields the protein CATSRGLGQTNNEQFF.